What follows are 8 T cell receptor beta chains derived from one specimen sequenced in a study of cytomegalovirus exposure and HLA in healthy donors (dated by TCRdb to the late 2010s). The library was made by the immunoSEQ multiplex PCR assay. For the multiplex PCR, a mixture combining 60 forward primers for TCR Vbeta segments and 13 reverse primers for TCR Jbeta segments was used. TCRdb limited this immuneACCESS table to in-frame rearrangements with V and J called. A share of clones is missing; checked studies link under half to unresolved V genes, and the rest is unexplained. The sample yields 150,000 to 200,000 clones; roughly 13% were counted once. More than 7% of the sample is in the top ten clones. Sequenced input: PBMCs. These receptors were obtained from a man in his fifties in good health and CMV-seropositive.

J is TRBJ2-2 and V is TRBV25-1; 7 bases fit TRBD1. Looked up from germline, CDR1 is MGHDK and CDR2 is SYGVNS. This CDR3 comprises 18 residues. Trimming removed 4 bases from V and 0 bases from J; junction bases left unmatched: 11. The CDR3 DNA sequence: TGTGCCAGCAGTGGCCGAGACAGGGAGTACGCGAACACCGGGGAGCTGTTTTTT. Translated: CASSGRDREYANTGELFF.

The V gene is TRBV5-4, the J gene TRBJ2-7, with TRBD1 matching over 7 bases. V was pared by 1 base and J by 0 bases, with 7 bases of the junction left unmatched. The CDR3 runs 16 residues. CDR1 and CDR2 from the germline V gene are SGHNT and YYREEE (reference sequence). CDR3 in DNA: TGTGCCAGCAGCTTGCAACAGGGGCCCCTCTCCTACGAGCAGTACGTC. Amino acid sequence: CASSLQQGPLSYEQYV.

This sequence joins TRBV7-2 and TRBJ1-4; a weak D match, TRBD1 (6 bases). This CDR3 region has 15 residues. CDR1 and CDR2 (germline): SGHTA, FQGNSA. V lost 5 bases to trimming and J lost 8 bases, with 18 bases between them. CDR3 DNA sequence: TGTGCCAGCAGCGCGACCCAGGGGCTAGGGGAAAAACTGTTTTTT. Protein product: CASSATQGLGEKLFF.

The chain employs TRBV2 and TRBJ1-5; D may be TRBD1 (5 bases). Germline V lookup: CDR1 SNHLY, CDR2 FYNNEI. V lost 2 bases, J lost 1 base, and 12 bases lay in between. This CDR3 spans 16 amino acids. The DNA of the CDR3 is TGTGCCAGCAGTGAACATAGACAGAGGAGCAATCAGCCCCAGCATTTT. This sequence encodes CASSEHRQRSNQPQHF.

This chain uses TRBV30 with TRBJ1-6; D is uncertain. CDR1 is GTSNPN and CDR2 is SVGIG in the germline V gene (reference sequence). This CDR3 comprises 13 residues. Trimming removed 4 bases at V and 9 bases at J, with 13 bases between. In DNA, the CDR3 is TGTGCCTGGACTGGTGAGGATTTTTCACCCCTCCACTTT. Translated, it gives CAWTGEDFSPLHF.

DNA of the CDR3: TGTGCCAGTAGTTCTGGAGACTTGCGTCAGCCCCAGCATTTT. Protein product: CASSSGDLRQPQHF. The chain uses TRBV19 and TRBJ1-5; no firm D call. The length of the CDR3 is 14 residues. CDR1 and CDR2 (germline): LNHDA, SQIVND (reference sequence). Trimming cost V 5 bases and J 6 bases, with 14 bases left between them.

The rearrangement uses TRBV5-4 and TRBJ2-3, with TRBD2 as a possible D gene (6 bases). CDR3 length: 15 amino acids. The germline V gene encodes CDR1 SGHNT and CDR2 YYREEE (reference sequence). The germline V and J ends were trimmed by 5 bases and 4 bases, with 17 bases remaining between them. The chain's CDR3 is CASSQPRESADTQYF. In DNA form, the CDR3 reads TGTGCCAGCAGTCAACCTCGGGAGTCCGCAGATACGCAGTATTTT.

The CDR3 loop reads CASSPGAHTNYGYTF. The CDR3 DNA follows: TGCGCCAGCAGCCCTGGAGCCCACACTAACTATGGCTACACCTTC. This sequence joins TRBV4-3 and TRBJ1-2; D gene uncertain. CDR3 size: 15 residues. V was trimmed by 4 bases and J by 0 bases, leaving 12 bases between them. Germline V CDR1 and CDR2: LGHNA, YSLEER.